This record looks at one TCR beta chain sequence and its context. Its antigen specificity is not known. A much bigger clone sits one base away, suggesting this may be a read error. Graves' hyperthyroidism was defined as stable when no progression to ophthalmopathy occurred over 18 months of follow-up. Hyperthyroidism patients were newly diagnosed, had a disease duration of under 2 months, and were aged 18 to 65 years. Patients with uncontrolled infections, other autoimmune diseases, pregnancy or lactation were excluded. Diagnoses were established on the basis of clinical symptoms, serum thyroxine and TRAb, thyroid ultrasound, and orbital computed tomography. Total RNA was extracted with Trizol reagent, and quality was checked on an Agilent 2100 Bioanalyzer. The TCR beta CDR3 regions were amplified from the RNA transcripts. A first-round RT-PCR of the TCR CDR3 used the HTBI primer set with the Qiagen OneStep RT-PCR kit. The libraries were constructed in a second round of multiplex PCR and then size-selected and purified. The libraries were sequenced on an Illumina HiSeq2000 using paired-end 100 bp reads. Per the original workflow: SOAPnuke was used to process the raw data, with reads discarded if the reads contained adapters or uncalled bases, had a mean Phred below 15, or lacked an exact constant-primer or identifier match. High-quality paired reads were merged with COPE v1.2.5, and unique nucleotide sequences were defined as clonotypes. MiTCR v1.1 was used to align clonotypes to the IMGT TRBV, TRBD and TRBJ reference segments. Only V-J combinations with frequency above 0.0001, covering about 99% of repertoires, were analysed. A TCS score was defined as the ratio between F50 (clonal expansion) and ExV (chaos), using BLOSUM62-based TCRdist between CDR3 peptides within each V-J. Welch's t-statistics and random forest reduced just over 500 V-J features to some 14, which were used in a naive Bayes classifier (R e1071). Thyroid-blood repertoire similarity was quantified with the Morisita-Horn index. TCRdb reanalyzed the raw reads on its own, using fastp at Q25 for trimming and MiXCR for clone calling, and kept in-frame beta chains. Rows are unified per CDR3 protein, each entry keeping the most common DNA and genes. It is TCRdb's table, rather than the study itself, that gives the V and J calls and clone size. The sample yields about 580,000 distinct CDR3 sequences; more than 45% were counted once. The ten largest clones add up to 7.5% to 8.5% of the sample.

V loses 4 bases of germline sequence and J loses 7 bases, and the interval between the two ends is 12 bases. The CDR3 contains 13 residues, cysteine and phenylalanine counted. CDR3 DNA is the only sequence kept; it has 39 bases, read in frame from the first base. The germline V gene encodes CDR1 KGHDR and CDR2 SFDVKD. The sample originates from a study of T cells in Graves' hyperthyroidism and ophthalmopathy (dated 2019 in TCRdb). In the study overall: TCR V-J signatures able to tell the groups apart were searched for in a discovery cohort of 95 or so patients, of whom fewer than 45 had Graves' ophthalmopathy and around 57 had stable Graves' hyperthyroidism. An independent validation cohort of about 20 hyperthyroidism patients and approximately 17 patients who later progressed to ophthalmopathy tested prospective prediction of ophthalmopathy. For training and testing, the 95 to 100 patients in the discovery cohort were randomly divided in a 7:3 ratio. Thyroid tissue and blood T-cell repertoires from more than five Graves' hyperthyroidism patients were also compared in the study. Once sampling was done, hyperthyroidism patients were given methimazole at a starting dose of 30 mg daily, whereas ophthalmopathy patients were given high-dose intravenous methylprednisolone. TCR Vbeta CDR3 sequencing of some 140 peripheral blood samples (43 ophthalmopathy, some 75 hyperthyroidism and roughly 17 progressor patients) is reported in the paper. Beyond this particular receptor, the publication reports: Most expanded thyroid clonotypes (frequency above 0.001) were also detected in blood, suggesting blood repertoires may reflect thyroid immune responses. During validation, the model predicted progression to ophthalmopathy a median of approximately 6 months ahead of onset, with almost 71% sensitivity and 72% to 80% specificity. Sample size was not statistically predetermined, and blinding of investigators to group allocation was not performed. Ophthalmopathy was separated from stable hyperthyroidism by a 13 V-J signature model, with 87.88% sensitivity and about 81% specificity obtained in cross-validation and 80%/75% obtained in testing.

Sequenced material: peripheral blood or thyroid tissue (not recorded which). The sequence is built from TRBV24-1 and TRBJ1-2; the D region possibly corresponds to TRBD1 (5 bases align). The receptor comes from a woman aged 18 to 35 with Graves' hyperthyroidism. The CDR3 region reads CATSENGGPGYTF. The DNA reads as follows: TGTGCCACCAGTGAGAACGGGGGTCCTGGCTACACCTTC.